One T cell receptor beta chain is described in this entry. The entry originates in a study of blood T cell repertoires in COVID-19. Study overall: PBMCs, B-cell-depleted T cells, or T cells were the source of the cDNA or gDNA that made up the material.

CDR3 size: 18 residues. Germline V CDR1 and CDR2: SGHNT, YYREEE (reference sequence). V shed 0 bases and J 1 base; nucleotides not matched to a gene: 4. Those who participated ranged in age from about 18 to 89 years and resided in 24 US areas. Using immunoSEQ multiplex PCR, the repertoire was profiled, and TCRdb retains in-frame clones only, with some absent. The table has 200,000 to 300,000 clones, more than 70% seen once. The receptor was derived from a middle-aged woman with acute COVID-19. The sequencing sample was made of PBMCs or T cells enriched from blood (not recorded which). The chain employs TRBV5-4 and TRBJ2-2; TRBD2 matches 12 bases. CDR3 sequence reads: CASSLASGGAWNTGELFF. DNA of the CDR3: TGTGCCAGCAGCTTGGCTAGCGGGGGGGCTTGGAACACCGGGGAGCTGTTTTTT.